The rows below give T cell receptor beta chains drawn from one sample of a study of control samples from healthy donors and cancer patients. Using immunoSEQ multiplex PCR, the repertoire was profiled, and TCRdb retains in-frame clones only, with some absent. The data show fewer than 85,000 clones, about 89% seen once. Sequencing was done on a sample of blood. The receptors originated from a man between 50 and 59 years old in good health. Each CDR3 is given with its conserved first and last residue. D genes are given only for firm matches. Clone size is not always given. Where it is, it says once, few, many or a class for expanded clones.

abundance: -
d_gene: TRBD1
v_gene: TRBV2
j_gene: TRBJ1-5
CDR3nt: TGTGCCAGCAAGGGACAGGGGGCCTTAAATAGCAATCAGCCCCAGCATTTT
CDR3aa: CASKGQGALNSNQPQHF

abundance: -
d_gene: -
v_gene: TRBV5-5
j_gene: TRBJ2-1
CDR3nt: TGTGCCAGCAGTTCCGACAGAGCTAGCTCCTACAATGAGCAGTTCTTC
CDR3aa: CASSSDRASSYNEQFF

abundance: -
d_gene: TRBD2
v_gene: TRBV7-9
j_gene: TRBJ2-1
CDR3nt: TGTGCCAGCAGCTCCGTGACTAGCGGGGGTATGAATGAGCAGTTCTTC
CDR3aa: CASSSVTSGGMNEQFF

abundance: -
d_gene: -
v_gene: TRBV6-5
j_gene: TRBJ2-7
CDR3nt: TGTGCCAGCAGTTACTACAGCTCCTACGAGCAGTACTTC
CDR3aa: CASSYYSSYEQYF

abundance: -
d_gene: -
v_gene: TRBV2
j_gene: TRBJ2-7
CDR3nt: TGTGCCGGCGGTGAGAGGGCGTCCTACGAGCAGTACTTC
CDR3aa: CAGGERASYEQYF

abundance: -
d_gene: -
v_gene: TRBV7-8
j_gene: TRBJ1-1
CDR3nt: TGTGCCAGCAGGACCGGGCGGGACACAGTGAACACTGAAGCTTTCTTT
CDR3aa: CASRTGRDTVNTEAFF

abundance: -
d_gene: TRBD1
v_gene: TRBV11-2
j_gene: TRBJ2-5
CDR3nt: TGTGCCAGCAGCTTAGAGGGTTACAGGGGTCAACAAGAGACCCAGTACTTC
CDR3aa: CASSLEGYRGQQETQYF

abundance: -
d_gene: -
v_gene: TRBV20-1
j_gene: TRBJ2-7
CDR3nt: TGCAGTGCTAGTCCCCAGGGCCCCTTAAAGGCCCACGAGCAGTACTTC
CDR3aa: CSASPQGPLKAHEQYF

abundance: -
d_gene: TRBD1
v_gene: TRBV29-1
j_gene: TRBJ2-3
CDR3nt: TGCAGCGCTGGACAGGGTAACACAGATACGCAGTATTTT
CDR3aa: CSAGQGNTDTQYF

abundance: -
d_gene: TRBD2
v_gene: TRBV11-2
j_gene: TRBJ2-5
CDR3nt: TGTGCCAGCAGCTGGGGACTAGCGGCCCGGAGCGGAGAGACCCAGTACTTC
CDR3aa: CASSWGLAARSGETQYF

abundance: -
d_gene: -
v_gene: TRBV21-1
j_gene: TRBJ2-3
CDR3nt: TGTGCCAGCAGCCTTCCCGGGGGCAGGGACCTACCCACAGATACGCAGTATTTT
CDR3aa: CASSLPGGRDLPTDTQYF

abundance: -
d_gene: -
v_gene: TRBV6-1
j_gene: TRBJ1-2
CDR3nt: TGTGCCAGCAGTGAAGGTGGCAGGGAGGGCTACACCTTC
CDR3aa: CASSEGGREGYTF

abundance: -
d_gene: TRBD1
v_gene: TRBV19
j_gene: TRBJ1-1
CDR3nt: TGTGCCAGTAGTTCCCGGACAGGCGGGTGGACTGAAGCTTTCTTT
CDR3aa: CASSSRTGGWTEAFF

abundance: once
d_gene: TRBD1
v_gene: TRBV6-1
j_gene: TRBJ1-1
CDR3nt: TGTGCCAGCAGTGACCCGGACAGGGGGCTCACTGAAGCTTTCTTT
CDR3aa: CASSDPDRGLTEAFF

abundance: -
d_gene: -
v_gene: TRBV12-3/TRBV12-4
j_gene: TRBJ1-4
CDR3nt: TGTGCCAGCAGTTTAGGGGGTGGTGAAAAACTGTTTTTT
CDR3aa: CASSLGGGEKLFF

abundance: few
d_gene: -
v_gene: TRBV23-1
j_gene: TRBJ2-3
CDR3nt: TGCGCCAGCAGTCAATCTTCCCGCGTCCCCCGCAGGGCGGATACGCAGTATTTT
CDR3aa: CASSQSSRVPRRADTQYF

abundance: -
d_gene: -
v_gene: TRBV29-1
j_gene: TRBJ2-2
CDR3nt: TGCAGCGCAAGAGACACCGGGGAGCTGTTTTTT
CDR3aa: CSARDTGELFF

abundance: -
d_gene: TRBD1
v_gene: TRBV7-7
j_gene: TRBJ2-1
CDR3nt: TGTGCTAGCAGCCGGACAGGGGTGGGGGGCAATGAGCAGTTCTTC
CDR3aa: CASSRTGVGGNEQFF

abundance: once
d_gene: -
v_gene: TRBV6-4
j_gene: TRBJ1-1
CDR3nt: TGTGCCAGCAGTGACTCGAGTATGGGCACTGAAGCTTTCTTT
CDR3aa: CASSDSSMGTEAFF

abundance: -
d_gene: -
v_gene: TRBV27
j_gene: TRBJ1-5
CDR3nt: TGTGCCAGCAGAGAAAATAGCAATCAGCCCCAGCATTTT
CDR3aa: CASRENSNQPQHF

abundance: few
d_gene: TRBD1
v_gene: TRBV29-1
j_gene: TRBJ1-1
CDR3nt: TGCAGCGTTGCCCAGGGGGCGGGATCCACTGAAGCTTTCTTT
CDR3aa: CSVAQGAGSTEAFF

abundance: -
d_gene: -
v_gene: TRBV4-2
j_gene: TRBJ2-1
CDR3nt: TGTGCCAGCAGCCAAGATAACGGCGGACCAGGACCCTCCTACAATGAGCAGTTCTTC
CDR3aa: CASSQDNGGPGPSYNEQFF

abundance: -
d_gene: -
v_gene: TRBV12-1
j_gene: TRBJ1-2
CDR3nt: TGTGCCAGCAGCTTTGTTGCAGCCAATGGCTACACCTTC
CDR3aa: CASSFVAANGYTF

abundance: -
d_gene: -
v_gene: TRBV18
j_gene: TRBJ1-1
CDR3nt: TGTGCCAGCTCACAAACGGGTGGTGCGAGAAACACTGAAGCTTTCTTT
CDR3aa: CASSQTGGARNTEAFF

abundance: -
d_gene: -
v_gene: TRBV4-1
j_gene: TRBJ1-1
CDR3nt: TGCGCCAGCAGCCTCCCGACCTGGGGGAACACTGAAGCTTTCTTT
CDR3aa: CASSLPTWGNTEAFF

abundance: -
d_gene: -
v_gene: TRBV6-2/TRBV6-3
j_gene: TRBJ2-5
CDR3nt: TGTGCCAGCAGCAAGGGGCTAGGAGAGACCCAGTACTTC
CDR3aa: CASSKGLGETQYF